The rows below give T cell receptor beta chains drawn from one sample of a study of T cell repertoires in cytomegalovirus infection. TCRdb reanalysed the reads using MiXCR and keeps one entry per CDR3 protein. The sample yields just over 450,000 distinct CDR3 sequences, approximately 40% seen once. For these receptors, no antigen is known. This specimen was cultured PBMCs, taken from culture after CMV antigen stimulation. These receptors all stem from a human donor in good health (CMV status not recorded). Some clones in this sample may be carry-over from other donors' samples. Both conserved end residues are part of each CDR3. D genes are given only for firm matches. Clone size is given for some rows only: seen once, a few or many times, or a class if the clone is expanded.

few,NA,TRBV10-3,TRBJ1-1,CAISATGLNTEAFF,TGTGCCATCAGTGCGACAGGTTTGAACACTGAAGCTTTCTTT
NA,TRBD2,TRBV7-2,TRBJ2-1,CASSSAGQEEYEQFF,TGTGCCAGCAGTTCAGCGGGGCAGGAGGAGTATGAGCAGTTCTTC
NA,NA,TRBV10-3,TRBJ2-1,CAISESNADGGEQFF,TGTGCCATCAGTGAGTCCAATGCCGACGGGGGTGAGCAGTTCTTC
NA,TRBD2,TRBV7-8,TRBJ2-5,CASSLGREPGETQYF,TGTGCCAGCAGCTTAGGGCGGGAGCCCGGGGAGACCCAGTACTTC
NA,NA,TRBV12-5,TRBJ2-7,CASGWVKQPLSYEQYF,TGTGCTAGTGGGTGGGTTAAACAACCACTCTCCTACGAGCAGTACTTC
NA,NA,TRBV12-3/TRBV12-4,TRBJ2-7,CASSLLYGSYEQYF,TGTGCCAGCAGTTTATTATACGGTTCCTACGAGCAGTACTTC
NA,NA,TRBV12-3/TRBV12-4,TRBJ2-3,CASSFYRARDTQYF,TGTGCCAGCAGTTTTTACAGGGCAAGAGATACGCAGTATTTT
NA,TRBD2,TRBV5-4,TRBJ2-3,CASSTRRASGGVADTQYF,TGTGCCAGCAGCACCCGCCGGGCTAGCGGGGGGGTAGCAGATACGCAGTATTTT
NA,TRBD2,TRBV24-1,TRBJ2-1,CATSDSGLGSNEQFF,TGTGCCACCAGTGACTCGGGACTAGGGTCTAATGAGCAGTTCTTC
NA,NA,TRBV7-9,TRBJ1-3,CASSTTTGSGNTIYF,TGTGCCAGCAGCACAACGACCGGCTCTGGAAACACCATATATTTT
once,TRBD1,TRBV20-1,TRBJ1-2,CSATGQGRDGYGYTF,TGCAGTGCTACGGGACAGGGAAGGGATGGCTATGGCTACACCTTC
NA,TRBD2,TRBV29-1,TRBJ2-7,CSVEGGGSYEQYF,TGCAGCGTTGAAGGCGGGGGGTCCTACGAGCAGTACTTC
NA,NA,TRBV20-1,TRBJ2-5,CSAHRGETQYF,TGCAGTGCGCACCGGGGTGAGACCCAGTACTTC
once,NA,TRBV3-1,TRBJ2-7,CASSHTPFSEGEQYF,TGTGCCAGCAGCCACACGCCGTTTAGCGAAGGCGAGCAGTACTTC
few,TRBD2,TRBV7-2,TRBJ2-3,CASSPNIAGATDTQYF,TGTGCCAGCAGCCCCAATATAGCGGGTGCAACAGATACGCAGTATTTT
few,NA,TRBV27,TRBJ2-1,CASSPTQVGPLGYEQFF,TGTGCCAGCAGCCCTACCCAAGTCGGACCCCTCGGCTATGAGCAGTTCTTC
NA,NA,TRBV15,TRBJ1-5,CATSRSGLSNQPQHF,TGTGCCACCAGCAGGTCGGGACTGAGCAATCAGCCCCAGCATTTT
NA,NA,TRBV7-2,TRBJ2-2,CASSPVLGGELFF,TGTGCCAGCAGCCCAGTGTTGGGCGGGGAGCTGTTTTTT
few,NA,TRBV7-2,TRBJ2-1,CASRLTGDPYNEQFF,TGTGCCAGCAGGTTGACGGGGGATCCCTACAATGAGCAGTTCTTC
NA,NA,TRBV7-4,TRBJ1-5,CASSSDNKNQPQHF,TGTGCCAGCAGCTCGGACAACAAAAATCAGCCCCAGCATTTT
NA,TRBD2,TRBV6-6,TRBJ2-3,CASSYAGGQSFTDTQYF,TGTGCCAGCAGTTACGCGGGGGGCCAGTCATTCACAGATACGCAGTATTTT
NA,TRBD1,TRBV5-1,TRBJ1-1,CASSGGQADTEAFF,TGCGCCAGCAGCGGAGGACAGGCGGACACTGAAGCTTTCTTT
NA,NA,TRBV6-8,TRBJ2-5,CASKTLMETQYF,TGTGCCAGCAAGACCCTCATGGAGACCCAGTACTTC
NA,TRBD1,TRBV20-1,TRBJ1-5,CSAVHGQGIDQPQHF,TGCAGTGCCGTTCACGGACAGGGCATCGATCAGCCCCAGCATTTT
few,TRBD2,TRBV20-1,TRBJ2-5,CSASLAGGPGETQYF,TGCAGTGCTAGTTTAGCGGGAGGGCCTGGGGAGACCCAGTACTTC
NA,TRBD2,TRBV4-2,TRBJ2-1,CASSQASSSGGTYNEQFF,TGTGCCAGCAGCCAAGCGAGTTCTAGCGGGGGGACTTACAATGAGCAGTTCTTC
NA,TRBD1,TRBV12-3/TRBV12-4,TRBJ1-2,CASRQRQGYGYTF,TGTGCCAGCAGACAACGACAGGGCTATGGCTACACCTTC
NA,NA,TRBV7-2,TRBJ2-7,CASSSEGGTQSYEQYF,TGTGCCAGCAGCTCCGAGGGCGGGACGCAATCCTACGAGCAGTACTTC
many,NA,TRBV7-2,TRBJ2-3,CASSLHPDTQYF,TGTGCCAGCAGCTTACACCCAGATACGCAGTATTTT
NA,NA,TRBV5-5,TRBJ2-1,CASSGRGSSYNEQFF,TGTGCCAGCAGCGGCAGGGGAAGCTCCTACAATGAGCAGTTCTTC
few,TRBD1,TRBV6-6,TRBJ1-1,CASSWAGGDSGTEAFF,TGTGCCAGCAGTTGGGCAGGGGGCGATTCAGGAACTGAAGCTTTCTTT
few,TRBD2,TRBV5-4,TRBJ2-1,CASSQPGLAGAEEQFF,TGTGCCAGCAGCCAACCGGGACTAGCGGGGGCGGAGGAGCAGTTCTTC
NA,NA,TRBV6-1,TRBJ1-4,CASSRGAGGLATNEKLFF,TGTGCCAGCTCGCGGGGGGCAGGCGGTCTTGCAACTAATGAAAAACTGTTTTTT
NA,TRBD2,TRBV6-2/TRBV6-3,TRBJ2-7,CASSYDGLAGSILDNYEQYF,TGTGCCAGCAGTTACGACGGACTAGCGGGATCCATCCTTGATAACTACGAGCAGTACTTC
many,TRBD1,TRBV7-2,TRBJ2-3,CASSLFDRVADTQYF,TGTGCCAGCAGCTTGTTCGACAGGGTCGCAGATACGCAGTATTTT
few,NA,TRBV7-2,TRBJ2-1,CASSSQGLVFNEQFF,TGTGCCAGCAGCTCACAAGGTCTAGTTTTCAATGAGCAGTTCTTC
NA,TRBD2,TRBV14,TRBJ2-1,CASSPQAGAGEQFF,TGTGCCAGCAGCCCCCAGGCGGGAGCGGGAGAGCAGTTCTTC
NA,TRBD2,TRBV7-6,TRBJ2-1,CASSAGTSGDNEQFF,TGTGCCAGCAGCGCCGGGACTAGCGGGGACAATGAGCAGTTCTTC
many,TRBD2,TRBV7-2,TRBJ2-1,CASSLTSGYSYNEQFF,TGTGCCAGCAGCTTAACTAGCGGGTACTCCTACAATGAGCAGTTCTTC
few,NA,TRBV7-2,TRBJ2-7,CASSLVGSSSYEQYF,TGTGCCAGCAGTCTAGTGGGCAGCAGCTCCTACGAGCAGTACTTC
NA,NA,TRBV20-1,TRBJ2-3,CSARDPVGTDTQYF,TGCAGTGCTAGAGATCCAGTGGGGACAGATACGCAGTATTTT
NA,TRBD1,TRBV7-9,TRBJ1-4,CASSLQTPGQGKEKLFF,TGTGCCAGCAGCCTTCAAACGCCGGGACAGGGAAAGGAAAAACTGTTTTTT
NA,NA,TRBV4-2,TRBJ1-6,CASSQARFSPLHF,TGTGCCAGCAGCCAAGCCCGGTTTTCACCCCTCCACTTT
NA,NA,TRBV7-6,TRBJ1-1,CASSLAPISYTEAFF,TGTGCCAGCAGCTTAGCGCCGATTTCTTACACTGAAGCTTTCTTT